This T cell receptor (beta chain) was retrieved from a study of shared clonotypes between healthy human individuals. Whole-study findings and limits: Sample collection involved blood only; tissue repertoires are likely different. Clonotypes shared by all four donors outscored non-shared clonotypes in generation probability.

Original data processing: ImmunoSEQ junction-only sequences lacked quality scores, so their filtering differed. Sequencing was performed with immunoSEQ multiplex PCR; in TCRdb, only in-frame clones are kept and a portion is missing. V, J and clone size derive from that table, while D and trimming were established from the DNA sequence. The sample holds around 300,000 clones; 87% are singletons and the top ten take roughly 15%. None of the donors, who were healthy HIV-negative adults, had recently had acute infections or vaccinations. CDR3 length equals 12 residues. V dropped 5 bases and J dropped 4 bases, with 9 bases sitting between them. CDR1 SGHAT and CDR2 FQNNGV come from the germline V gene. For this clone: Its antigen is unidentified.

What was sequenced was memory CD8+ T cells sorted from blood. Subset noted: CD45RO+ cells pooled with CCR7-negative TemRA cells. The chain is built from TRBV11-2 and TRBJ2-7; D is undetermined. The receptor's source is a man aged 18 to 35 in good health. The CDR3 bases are TGTGCCAGCAGCCACGACTCGTACGAGCAGTACTTC. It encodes CASSHDSYEQYF. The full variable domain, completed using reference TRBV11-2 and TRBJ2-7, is EAGVAQSPRYKIIEKRQSVAFWCNPISGHATLYWYQQILGQGPKLLIQFQNNGVVDDSQLPKDRFSAERLKGVDSTLKIQPAKLEDSAVYLCASSHDSYEQYFGPGTRLTVT.